One sample yielded the 14 T cell receptor beta chains listed below, sequenced in a study of cytomegalovirus exposure and HLA in healthy donors. In the PCR, 60 Vbeta and 13 Jbeta primers were used. Sequencing was performed with immunoSEQ multiplex PCR; in TCRdb, only in-frame clones are kept and a portion is missing. There are over 150,000 clones in the sample; 80% occur only once, and roughly 9.7% lies in the top ten. What was sequenced was PBMCs. The receptors originated from a man aged 18 to 35 in good health and CMV-seropositive.

The chain carries TRBV18 and TRBJ2-7; D ambiguous. The germline V and J ends were trimmed by 3 bases and 5 bases, with 11 bases remaining between them. Germline V CDR1 and CDR2: KGHSH, LQKENI. The length of the CDR3 is 13 residues. The CDR3 is CASSPNNLDEQYF. CDR3 coding DNA: TGTGCCAGCTCACCGAATAACTTAGACGAGCAGTACTTC.

This clone was detected only once. The chain carries TRBV4-1 and TRBJ1-5; 8 bases are a match to TRBD1. The CDR3 contains 15 residues. The junction had 7 bases not matched to a gene; V was cut back by 2 bases and J by 7 bases. Germline CDR1 and CDR2: MGHRA and YSYEKL. CDR3 DNA sequence: TGCGCCAGCAGCCAAATAGGACAGGGCGCCCAGCCCCAGCATTTT. This codes for CASSQIGQGAQPQHF.

The V call is TRBV11-2, the J call TRBJ2-7; the match to TRBD1 covers 11 bases. This CDR3 has 16 amino acids. The germline V gene encodes CDR1 SGHAT and CDR2 FQNNGV. The V and J ends lost 1 base and 6 bases, in that order; junction bases with no gene match: 8. CDR3 amino acids: CASSLAWTGGFPEQYF. CDR3 DNA sequence: TGTGCCAGCAGCTTAGCCTGGACAGGGGGCTTTCCCGAGCAGTACTTC.

The CDR3 DNA is TGTGCCAGCTCTCCTACCTACGAGCAGTACTTC. Encoded protein: CASSPTYEQYF. The chain uses TRBV18 and TRBJ2-7; D not resolved. With 6 bases removed from V and 2 bases from J, the gap between germline ends came to 5 bases. The CDR3 covers 11 residues. Germline V gene lookup returns CDR1 KGHSH and CDR2 LQKENI.

The chain carries TRBV11-3 and TRBJ2-7; D perhaps matches TRBD2 (6 bases). This CDR3 is 15 amino acids long. Germline V gene sequence: CDR1 SGHNT, CDR2 YENEEA. The V end was cut by 1 base, the J end by 5 bases, with 15 bases between. For the CDR3, the DNA is TGTGCCAGCAGCTTAGGGGGCGTAGGGGAGGACGAGCAGTACTTC. As protein: CASSLGGVGEDEQYF.

Notes on this clone: One end of the junction is discordant with germline, which a read error may explain. This chain uses TRBV25-1 with TRBJ2-7, with 12 nucleotides matching TRBD2. Germline V gives CDR1 MGHDK, CDR2 SYGVNS. The CDR3 length is 17 residues. The chain's CDR3 is CTSSGESRLAGAYEQYF. In nucleotides, the CDR3 is TGTACCAGCAGTGGGGAATCAAGACTAGCGGGAGCCTACGAGCAGTACTTC.

This clone was seen once. This chain uses TRBV4-3 with TRBJ1-3; D gene uncertain. The CDR3 loop spans 16 amino acids. Germline assignment: CDR1 LGHNA and CDR2 YSLEER. Trimming took off 0 bases at V and 0 bases at J, with 9 bases between the two ends. CDR3 protein: CASSQELRTSGNTIYF. In DNA, the CDR3 is TGCGCCAGCAGCCAAGAACTACGTACCTCTGGAAACACCATATATTTT.

The chain combines TRBV5-4 with TRBJ1-4; D not certain. Trimming pared 3 bases from V and 5 bases from J, leaving 14 bases between. Germline V gene lookup returns CDR1 SGHNT and CDR2 YYREEE (reference sequence). The CDR3 spans 15 residues. The CDR3 spells CASSSAGSGNEKLFF. The CDR3 nucleotides read TGTGCCAGCAGCTCCGCTGGGAGTGGGAATGAAAAACTGTTTTTT.

The chain recombines TRBV7-6 with TRBJ2-5; D is perhaps TRBD2 (5 bases). V was shortened by 2 bases and J by 5 bases, with 12 bases between the two germline ends. The CDR3 length is 14 residues. Germline V gene data show CDR1 as SGHVS and CDR2 as FNYEAQ. CDR3 sequence (DNA): TGTGCCAGCAGCTTATCGGGGTCGGGGGAGACCCAGTACTTC. Translated: CASSLSGSGETQYF. The variable domain in full, completed from reference TRBV7-6 and TRBJ2-5, reads GAGVSQSPRYKVTKRGQDVALRCDPISGHVSLYWYRQALGQGPEFLTYFNYEAQQDKSGLPNDRFSAERPEGSISTLTIQRTEQRDSAMYRCASSLSGSGETQYFGPGTRLLVL.

This clone was seen only a few times. The chain is built from TRBV6-5 and TRBJ1-1; D possibly corresponds to TRBD1 (5 bases). Germline values: CDR1 MNHEY, CDR2 SVGAGI. Between the trimmed V and J ends, which lost 0 bases and 0 bases, there was a span of 8 bases. The CDR3 spans 15 residues. The CDR3 is CASSYSKGLNTEAFF. The CDR3 bases are TGTGCCAGCAGTTACTCGAAGGGGTTGAACACTGAAGCTTTCTTT.

The V gene is TRBV27, the J gene TRBJ1-1, with D perhaps matching TRBD1 (5 bases). The length of the CDR3 is 11 residues. Trimming shortened V by 6 bases and J by 11 bases, and 13 bases separated the two germline ends. CDR1 is MNHEY, CDR2 SMNVEV, per germline (reference sequence). Written as DNA, the CDR3 is TGTGCCAGCAGCTGGGGGAGGAGTGCTTTCTTT. Residues: CASSWGRSAFF.

The genes are TRBV21-1 and TRBJ2-3; no check of the table's D call, TRBD2, against the DNA was made. TRBV21-1 constitutes a pseudogene. CDR3 length: 16 residues. DNA of the CDR3: TGTGCCAGCAGCAAAGCGCCGGGGGGGTGCACAGATACGCAGTATTTT. It codes for CASSKAPGGCTDTQYF.

The chain uses TRBV18 and TRBJ2-2; maybe TRBD1 (5 bases). The germline V gene has CDR1 KGHSH and CDR2 LQKENI. CDR3 length: 14 amino acids. Trimming took off 4 bases at V and 3 bases at J, with 9 bases between the two ends. The CDR3 reads CASSQGIDTGELFF. CDR3 sequence (DNA): TGTGCCAGCTCACAGGGGATTGACACCGGGGAGCTGTTTTTT. The whole variable domain, remainder taken from reference TRBV18 and TRBJ2-2, is NAGVMQNPRHLVRRRGQEARLRCSPMKGHSHVYWYRQLPEEGLKFMVYLQKENIIDESGMPKERFSAEFPKEGPSILRIQQVVRGDSAAYFCASSQGIDTGELFFGEGSRLTVL.

This clone appeared once. The chain employs TRBV5-5 and TRBJ2-5; 16 bases are shared with TRBD2. This CDR3 spans 16 amino acids. V shed 4 bases, J shed 7 bases, and the junction held 7 bases outside the gene matches. Germline CDR1 and CDR2: SGHKS and YYEKEE (reference sequence). The CDR3 loop reads CASSTGTSGRAGTQYF. The CDR3 nucleotides are TGTGCCAGCAGCACAGGGACTAGCGGGAGGGCCGGGACCCAGTACTTC.